This T cell receptor (beta chain) is drawn from a study of post-analysis software for immune sequencing data. The sample holds a few counts of this clonotype. What it binds is not known. Regarding the study as a whole: TRBV5-6, TRBV5-1 and TRBV20-1 were among several TRBV segments more frequent in patients than controls.

Each TCR beta cDNA library carried unique molecular identifiers. TCRdb called the PCR reads again in MiXCR, with one record for every CDR3 protein. This sample carries under 650,000 distinct CDR3 sequences, roughly 46% of them seen once, and the ten largest clones take under 2%. Between the trimmed V and J ends, which lost 1 base and 8 bases, there was a span of 14 bases. This CDR3 is built from 14 residues. Germline-derived CDR1 and CDR2 are SGHVS and FQNEAQ. Sequencing was carried out using blood. This receptor was obtained from a girl aged 5-17 years with multiple sclerosis. The chain joins TRBV7-8 to TRBJ1-2; possible D gene TRBD1, 5 bases. The CDR3: CASSLEARGGGYTF. The CDR3 coding sequence is TGTGCCAGCAGCTTAGAAGCCCGGGGCGGAGGCTACACCTTC.